This T cell receptor (beta chain) was documented in a study of CD8+ T cells in alopecia areata (dated by TCRdb to 2016 to 2019). About the full investigation: In both human patients and the C3H/HeJ mouse model, the study applied high-throughput TCRbeta sequencing to look at T cell clonal expansion in alopecia areata. In humans, TCRbeta sequencing was performed on scalp tissue and on sorted CD4+ and CD8+ peripheral blood T cells from healthy controls and from patients with patchy or totalis/universalis alopecia areata. Clonality in the scalp was compared among normal scalp (n=4), patchy alopecia areata scalp (n=8), and alopecia totalis/universalis scalp (n=8). RNA was obtained with the PAXgene miRNA kit for fixed scalp, the miRNeasy kit for PBMCs, and the RNeasy kit for mouse skin. Amplification of TCRbeta CDR3 regions was done by immunoSEQ multiplex PCR using 35 Vbeta forward primers and 13 Jbeta reverse primers. Overall study outcomes, separate from this receptor: Scalp TCR repertoire analysis is complicated because resident alphabeta T cells in normal human skin are also sequenced, whereas mouse skin is dominated by gammadelta T cells. Compared with normal scalp, lesional scalp, particularly in alopecia totalis/universalis, had higher clonality and more expanded CD8+ clones, which suggests antigenic drive. Shared TCR sequences between patients were less evident than in mice, which may be partly attributable to HLA diversity in the patient population.

This clone appeared a single time. It has no known antigen specificity. Per-nucleotide qualities are absent, and no much larger clonotype sits a single base away. CD4+ cells from 5 or 6 biomarker-study patients were further sorted into CD25+CD127- cells. From alopecia areata patients, peripheral blood was collected along with lesional scalp punch biopsies. PBMCs were isolated by density centrifugation and stained for CD3, CD4 and CD8, after which CD4+ and CD8+ T cells were sorted on a FACSAria. As part of a multicenter biomarker study, untreated alopecia areata patients were recruited. The method was the immunoSEQ multiplex PCR assay. RNA was extracted from all samples and reverse transcribed into cDNA, which served as template for TCR sequencing. First-strand cDNA was synthesized using SuperScript III with a 2:1 mix of oligo-dT and random hexamers. A synthetic immune receptor repertoire was used to measure amplification bias, and any remaining bias was corrected computationally. In the authors' own workflow: Raw reads were preprocessed for error removal, and CDR3 was defined according to IMGT conventions as running from the conserved cysteine to phenylalanine. Clonality was computed as 1 minus the Shannon entropy, with the entropy normalized by log2 of the number of productive unique TCRs. Whether each scalp clone was CD4 or CD8 was inferred by checking scalp TCRbeta sequences against the CD4 and CD8 repertoires from sorted blood. TCRdb took over this immuneACCESS table, retaining in-frame rearrangements with V and J assigned. Such tables are incomplete; in checked studies, under half of the missing clones stem from an unresolved V gene, and the remainder is unexplained. V, J and clone size were drawn from that table, and D and trimming were deduced from the DNA. The sample includes 35,000 to 45,000 clones, with around half observed a single time. The ten largest clonotypes hold less than 2% of the sample.

The origin of this receptor is a human donor with alopecia areata. Input material: CD4+ Tregs sorted from blood.

At the DNA level, the sequence is TGTGCCAGCAGTGACAGGTACTATGGCTACACCTTC. Its translation reads: CASSDRYYGYTF. The rearrangement combines TRBV25-1 with TRBJ1-2; the D gene is not confidently resolved. CDR1 and CDR2 were assigned from the germline V gene as MGHDK and SYGVNS. From the cysteine up to the phenylalanine, the CDR3 has a length of 12 residues. This entry keeps only the CDR3 DNA: 36 bases, framed from base 1. The germline ends are 5 bases apart after V is trimmed by 3 bases and J by 3 bases.